This T cell receptor beta chain was captured by sequencing in a study of T cells in Graves' hyperthyroidism and ophthalmopathy. V lost 4 bases and J lost 0, with 10 bases in between. This CDR3 has 14 residues. CDR1 is SGHRS, CDR2 YFSETQ, per germline. Study-level results: Most thyroid-expanded clonotypes above 0.001 were also found in blood.

A note on this clonotype: What it recognizes is unknown.

Template material for amplifying TCR beta CDR3 regions consisted of RNA transcripts. HTBI primers drove first-round RT-PCR of the TCR CDR3. MiXCR, applied by TCRdb to the multiplex PCR reads, yields one record per CDR3 protein. Here the sample spans 600,000 to 900,000 distinct CDR3 sequences, roughly 15% being singletons. Thyroid ultrasound, orbital computed tomography, clinical symptoms, and serum thyroxine and TRAb underpinned diagnoses. V and J are TRBV5-1 and TRBJ1-1, with D unclear. Sequencing input: blood. This receptor was taken from a man aged 18 to 29 with Graves' hyperthyroidism. In DNA, the CDR3 is TGCGCCAGCAGCCAGCAGACGGTGAACACTGAAGCTTTCTTT. Protein: CASSQQTVNTEAFF.